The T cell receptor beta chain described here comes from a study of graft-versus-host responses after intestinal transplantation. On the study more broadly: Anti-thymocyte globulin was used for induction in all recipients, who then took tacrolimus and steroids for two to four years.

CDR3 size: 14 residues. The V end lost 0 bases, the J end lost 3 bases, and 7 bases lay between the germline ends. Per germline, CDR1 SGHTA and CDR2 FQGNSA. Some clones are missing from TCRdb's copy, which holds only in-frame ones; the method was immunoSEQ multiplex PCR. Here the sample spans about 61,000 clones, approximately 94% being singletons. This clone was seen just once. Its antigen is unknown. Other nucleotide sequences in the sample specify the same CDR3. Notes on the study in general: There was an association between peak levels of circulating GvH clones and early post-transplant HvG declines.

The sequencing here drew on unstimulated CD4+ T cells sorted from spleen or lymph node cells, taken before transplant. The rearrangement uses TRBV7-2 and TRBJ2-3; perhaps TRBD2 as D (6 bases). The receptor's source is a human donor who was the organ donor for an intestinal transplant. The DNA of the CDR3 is TGTGCCAGCAGCTTAGCGGGGGGTACAGATACGCAGTATTTT. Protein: CASSLAGGTDTQYF.